These 5 T cell receptor beta chains originate from one sample sequenced in a study of CD8+ T cells in alopecia areata. Treatment here: oral pan-JAK inhibitor, 5-10 mg twice daily. Following RNA extraction, reverse transcription yielded cDNA that acted as the sequencing template. The assay was immunoSEQ multiplex PCR, and TCRdb's table has in-frame clones only and misses some. The sample lists fewer than 200,000 clones, approximately 59% seen once, with 16% in the top ten. Sequenced here: CD4+ T cells sorted from blood, sampled at roughly week 55, from a patient treated with tofacitinib. The receptors here all came from a human donor with alopecia areata.

The chain has TRBV28 and TRBJ2-5; possible D gene TRBD1, 6 bases. The J call is uncertain, as TRBJ2-7 better fits the DNA end. Germline CDR1 and CDR2: MDHEN and SYDVKM. CDR3 length equals 12 residues. For the CDR3, the DNA is TGTGCCAGCAGGAAGGGGGCCTACGAGCAGTACTTC. Translation: CASRKGAYEQYF.

V gene TRBV29-1 combines with J gene TRBJ1-2; a possible D gene is TRBD1 (5 bases). This CDR3 contains 12 residues. Germline V gene sequence: CDR1 SQVTM, CDR2 ANQGSEA. The ends were cut back, 7 bases at V and 4 bases at J, with 13 bases in the middle. The CDR3 bases are TGCAGCGCTTACCGGGGGGTCTATGGCTACACCTTC. It is translated as CSAYRGVYGYTF.

This clone was detected ten times or more. The chain couples TRBV6-1 to TRBJ1-4; TRBD1 matches 10 bases. V shed 7 bases, J shed 7 bases, and the junction held 6 bases outside the gene matches. This CDR3 region has 14 residues. Germline V CDR1 and CDR2: MNHNS, SASEGT. The CDR3 coding sequence is TGTGCCAGCACATGGGACAGGGGTTCTGAAAAACTGTTTTTT. This encodes CASTWDRGSEKLFF.

The chain joins TRBV5-1 to TRBJ2-2; the match to TRBD1 covers 7 bases. J gave up 5 bases and V 4 bases, and 5 bases lay outside the gene matches. This CDR3 is built from 14 residues. Germline V lookup: CDR1 SGHRS, CDR2 YFSETQ. CDR3 bases: TGCGCCAGCAGCGTGACAGGGTTGACCGGGGAGCTGTTTTTT. It yields the protein CASSVTGLTGELFF.

The chain joins TRBV30 to TRBJ2-7; TRBD1 aligns across 7 bases. V shed 1 base, J shed 2 bases, and the junction held 2 bases outside the gene matches. Germline CDR1 reads GTSNPN; CDR2 reads SVGIG (reference sequence). The CDR3 is 13 amino acids. This CDR3 is CAWSDRGTYEQYF. The CDR3 DNA reads TGTGCCTGGAGTGACAGGGGAACCTACGAGCAGTACTTC.